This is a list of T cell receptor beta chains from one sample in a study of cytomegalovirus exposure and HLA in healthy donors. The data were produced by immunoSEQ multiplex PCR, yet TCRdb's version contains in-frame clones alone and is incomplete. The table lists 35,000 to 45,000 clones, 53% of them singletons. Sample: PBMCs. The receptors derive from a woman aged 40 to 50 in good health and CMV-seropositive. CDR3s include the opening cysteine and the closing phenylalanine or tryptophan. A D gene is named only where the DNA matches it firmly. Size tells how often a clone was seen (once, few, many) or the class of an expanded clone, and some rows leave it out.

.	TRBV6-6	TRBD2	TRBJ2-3	TGTGCCAGCAGTTATGGTAGCGGGAGCACAGATACGCAGTATTTT	CASSYGSGSTDTQYF
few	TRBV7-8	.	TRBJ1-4	TGTGCCAGCAGCTTGTCGCAGGGTCTTAGTGAAAAACTGTTTTTT	CASSLSQGLSEKLFF
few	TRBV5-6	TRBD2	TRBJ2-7	TGTGCCAGCAGCTTGGTGGCTAGCGGGGGGGCCGGGTACGAGCAGTACTTC	CASSLVASGGAGYEQYF
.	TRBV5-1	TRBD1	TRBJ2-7	TGCGCCAGCAGCTTGGTGGAAGGGGGCCTTACCCCCTACGAGCAGTACTTC	CASSLVEGGLTPYEQYF
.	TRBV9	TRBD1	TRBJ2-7	TGTGCCAGCAGCGCCCGGGACAGGGAGGGCGAGCAGTACTTC	CASSARDREGEQYF
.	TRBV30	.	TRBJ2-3	TGTGCCTGGAGTGGAGCAGATACGCAGTATTTT	CAWSGADTQYF
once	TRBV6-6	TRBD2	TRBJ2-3	TGTGCCAGCACCCTAACCCCAACTAGCGGGGCAGATACGCAGTATTTT	CASTLTPTSGADTQYF
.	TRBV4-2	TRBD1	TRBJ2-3	TGTGCCAGCAGCCAAGATACAGGGGCGGGCCCAGATACGCAGTATTTT	CASSQDTGAGPDTQYF
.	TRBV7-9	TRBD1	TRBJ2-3	TGTGCCAGCAGCTTAGGACAGGGGGTCATGGATACGCAGTATTTT	CASSLGQGVMDTQYF
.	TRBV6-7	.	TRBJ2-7	TGTGCCAGCAGTTACCCGTACCAACCCGGATCGACAGTCTCCTACGAGCAGTACTTC	CASSYPYQPGSTVSYEQYF
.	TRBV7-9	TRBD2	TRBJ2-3	TGTGCCAGCAGCTTAGTTGGGACTAGCGGGGGGGCCACGCAGTATTTT	CASSLVGTSGGATQYF
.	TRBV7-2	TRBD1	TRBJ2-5	TGTGCCAGCAGCTTCAACAGGGGGCAGGAGACCCAGTACTTC	CASSFNRGQETQYF
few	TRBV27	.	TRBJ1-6	TGTGCCAGCAGTCCTGACAGGTATAATTCACCCCTCCACTTT	CASSPDRYNSPLHF
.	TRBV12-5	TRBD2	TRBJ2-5	TGTGCTAGTGGTTTGGTCAGGCCGGGACTAGCAGCAGAGACCCAGTACTTC	CASGLVRPGLAAETQYF
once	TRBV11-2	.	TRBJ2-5	TGTGCCAGCAGCTTGGGCAGGGCCGAGACCCAGTACTTC	CASSLGRAETQYF
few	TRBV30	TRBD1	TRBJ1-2	TGTGCCCTTGAGACAGGGACCGGGGGCTACACCTTC	CALETGTGGYTF
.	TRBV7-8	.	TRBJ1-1	TGTGCCAGCAGCTTAGGCTCGGCCAGGCGATTGAACACTGAAGCTTTCTTT	CASSLGSARRLNTEAFF
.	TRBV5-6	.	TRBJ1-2	TGTGCCAGCAGCATCTCCACGGGCTATGGCTACACCTTC	CASSISTGYGYTF
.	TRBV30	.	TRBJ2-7	TGTGCCTGGAGTGTGGCGGGCGAGCAGTACTTC	CAWSVAGEQYF
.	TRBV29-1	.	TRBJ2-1	TGCAGCGTCGGACGGGAAGACAATGAGCAGTTCTTC	CSVGREDNEQFF
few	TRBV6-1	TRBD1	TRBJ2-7	TGTGCCAGCAGTCTGGCAGGGGGCGGCTCCTACGAGCAGTACTTC	CASSLAGGGSYEQYF
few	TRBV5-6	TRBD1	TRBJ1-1	TGTGCCAGCAGCCGCACGGACAGGGCCCCTGAAGCTTTCTTT	CASSRTDRAPEAFF
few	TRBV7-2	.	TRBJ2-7	TGTGCCAGCAGCTTACCCCGAAGGGGTGGATACGAGCAGTACTTC	CASSLPRRGGYEQYF
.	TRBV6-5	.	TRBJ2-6	TGTGCCAGCAGTTACGACTTAACTGGGGCCAACGTCCTGACTTTC	CASSYDLTGANVLTF
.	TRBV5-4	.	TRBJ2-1	TGTGCCAGCAGCTTGTCGGGGGATCCCTACAATGAGCAGTTCTTC	CASSLSGDPYNEQFF
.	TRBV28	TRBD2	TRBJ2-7	TGTGCCAGCAGTTTTGAAGCGGGGGTTATATCGAGCTCCTACGAGCAGTACTTC	CASSFEAGVISSSYEQYF
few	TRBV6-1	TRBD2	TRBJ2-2	TGTGCCAGCACTCACGGGGGGACTTACACCGGGGAGCTGTTTTTT	CASTHGGTYTGELFF
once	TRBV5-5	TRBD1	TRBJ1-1	TGTGCCAGCAGCTTTACAGGGGGCACTGAAGCTTTCTTT	CASSFTGGTEAFF
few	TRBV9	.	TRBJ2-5	TGTGCCAGCAGCGTAGGGGGAGGGGGAGAGGGGCCTCAAGAGACCCAGTACTTC	CASSVGGGGEGPQETQYF
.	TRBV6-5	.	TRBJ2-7	TGTGCCAGCAGCTCACTCTACGAGCAGTACTTC	CASSSLYEQYF
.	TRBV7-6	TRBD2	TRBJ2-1	TGTGCCAGCAGCCTAATAGGAACTAGCGGGCGCACCTCCTACAATGAGCAGTTCTTC	CASSLIGTSGRTSYNEQFF
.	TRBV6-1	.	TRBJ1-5	TGTGCCAGCAGTGAAAGGGACAAAAATCAGCCCCAGCATTTT	CASSERDKNQPQHF
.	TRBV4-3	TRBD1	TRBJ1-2	TGCGCCAGCAGCCAGGATACCACAGGGGCGCGTGGCTACACCTTC	CASSQDTTGARGYTF
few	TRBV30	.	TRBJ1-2	TGTGCCTGGAGTCGATTGTACCCGGGGAACTATGGCTACACCTTC	CAWSRLYPGNYGYTF
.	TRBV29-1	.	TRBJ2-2	TGCAGCGTTGCAGAGGCCAACACCGGGGAGCTGTTTTTT	CSVAEANTGELFF
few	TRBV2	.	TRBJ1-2	TGTGCCAGCAGGAAACAGACAGGAGTTAACTATGGCTACACCTTC	CASRKQTGVNYGYTF
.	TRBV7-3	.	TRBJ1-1	TGTGCCAGCAGCTTAGGACAGCTAGCTGAAGCTTTCTTT	CASSLGQLAEAFF
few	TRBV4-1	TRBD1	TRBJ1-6	TGCGCCAGCAGCCGCATACAGGGGTCCTATAATTCACCCCTCCACTTT	CASSRIQGSYNSPLHF
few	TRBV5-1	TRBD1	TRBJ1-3	TGCGCCAGCAGCCGGGACAGGGAGTTCACCATATATTTT	CASSRDREFTIYF
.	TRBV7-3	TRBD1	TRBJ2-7	TGTGCCAGCAGCGATGGACAGGGCGCGCGGGACGAGCAGTACTTC	CASSDGQGARDEQYF
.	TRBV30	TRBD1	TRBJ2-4	TGTGCCTGGAGTGACAGGGGCATGGCCAAAAACATTCAGTACTTC	CAWSDRGMAKNIQYF
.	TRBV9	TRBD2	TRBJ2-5	TGTGCCAGCAGCGTAGCGGCGGGGGGGCCCGTTGAGACCCAGTACTTC	CASSVAAGGPVETQYF
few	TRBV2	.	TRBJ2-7	TGTGCCAGCAGGGGTGGACAGATACTCTACGAGCAGTACTTC	CASRGGQILYEQYF
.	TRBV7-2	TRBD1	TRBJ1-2	TGTGCCAGCAGCCCGCGACAGGGAACGGAGGGCTACACCTTC	CASSPRQGTEGYTF
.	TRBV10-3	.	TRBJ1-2	TGTGCCATCAGTGATCTGTCGGCTAGCTATGGCTACACCTTC	CAISDLSASYGYTF
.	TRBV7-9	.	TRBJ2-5	TGTGCCAGCAGCAAACCGACAGGAGGTAGGAAAGAGACCCAGTACTTC	CASSKPTGGRKETQYF
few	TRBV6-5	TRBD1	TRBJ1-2	TGTGCCAGCAGTTACGTCCGGACAGGGGGATCCTATGGCTACACCTTC	CASSYVRTGGSYGYTF
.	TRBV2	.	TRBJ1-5	TGTGCCAGCAGCGGGGGGGTAAATCAGCCCCAGCATTTT	CASSGGVNQPQHF
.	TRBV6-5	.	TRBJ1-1	TGTGCCAGCAGTTACTTAAAGTCAGGGGCTGAAGCTTTCTTT	CASSYLKSGAEAFF
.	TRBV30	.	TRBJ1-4	TGTGCCTGGAGTGTAGGGCGGGGTAATGAAAAACTGTTTTTT	CAWSVGRGNEKLFF
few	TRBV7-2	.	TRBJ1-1	TGTGCCAGCACCGGAATATTAGGGGAGAACACTGAAGCTTTCTTT	CASTGILGENTEAFF
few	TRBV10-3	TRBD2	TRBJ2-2	TGTGCCATCAGTTTCACTAGCGGGGGTGCCGGGGAGCTGTTTTTT	CAISFTSGGAGELFF
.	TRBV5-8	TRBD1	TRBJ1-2	TGTGCCAGCCAGGACAGGAGCCTCTATGGCTACACCTTC	CASQDRSLYGYTF